This is a list of T cell receptor beta chains from one sample in a study of cytomegalovirus exposure and HLA in healthy donors. Measured with immunoSEQ multiplex PCR; TCRdb has only the in-frame clones, and not every one. The profile shows fewer than 300,000 clones, more than 75% of them singletons. The specimen was PBMCs. These receptors originate from a woman between 18 and 29 years old in good health and CMV-seronegative. Both conserved end residues are part of each CDR3. Each record gives: D gene, J gene, clone size, CDR3 length, V gene, CDR3 protein, CDR3 DNA. The D gene is left open where the match is weak. The listing skips clone size in some rows; elsewhere it reads once, few, many or a size class.

>NA|TRBJ1-2|NA|13|TRBV6-6
CASSENRVRGYTF
TGTGCCAGCAGTGAGAACAGGGTTCGGGGCTACACCTTC
>NA|TRBJ2-1|once|15|TRBV19
CASSITPSSYNEQFF
TGTGCCAGTAGTATAACCCCTAGCTCCTACAATGAGCAGTTCTTC
>NA|TRBJ1-2|NA|16|TRBV5-5
CASSLVVGGGRYGYTF
TGTGCCAGCAGCTTGGTAGTCGGGGGGGGCCGTTATGGCTACACCTTC
>TRBD1|TRBJ2-2|NA|15|TRBV28
CASSSDRRRTGELFF
TGTGCCAGCAGCTCGGACAGGCGTAGGACCGGGGAGCTGTTTTTT
>TRBD1|TRBJ2-6|NA|18|TRBV4-2
CASSKIGQGASGANVLTF
TGTGCCAGCAGCAAAATTGGACAGGGGGCAAGCGGGGCCAACGTCCTGACTTTC
>TRBD1|TRBJ2-1|NA|16|TRBV25-1
CASRSGQGIWHNEQFF
TGTGCCAGCCGTTCGGGACAGGGGATATGGCACAATGAGCAGTTCTTC
>NA|TRBJ2-1|NA|16|TRBV9
CASSPPSGPGAYEQFF
TGTGCCAGCAGCCCCCCATCAGGTCCAGGGGCTTATGAGCAGTTCTTC
>NA|TRBJ2-1|NA|14|TRBV15
CATSRDSRYNEQFF
TGTGCCACCAGCAGAGATTCCCGGTACAATGAGCAGTTCTTC
>NA|TRBJ2-1|NA|15|TRBV6-5
CASNQRQAIYNEQFF
TGTGCCAGCAACCAACGACAGGCAATATACAATGAGCAGTTCTTC
>NA|TRBJ2-7|NA|13|TRBV5-1
CASSESDSYEQYF
TGCGCCAGCAGCGAATCGGACAGCTACGAGCAGTACTTC
>TRBD1|TRBJ2-5|NA|14|TRBV28
CASSKQGPRETQYF
TGTGCCAGCAGTAAACAGGGGCCCAGGGAGACCCAGTACTTC
>NA|TRBJ2-7|NA|15|TRBV11-1
CASSPSEALSYEQYF
TGTGCCAGCAGCCCTTCGGAGGCGCTGTCCTACGAGCAGTACTTC
>NA|TRBJ1-5|NA|15|TRBV27
CASSLRGSGGQPQHF
TGTGCCAGCAGTTTGCGGGGTTCGGGGGGCCAGCCCCAGCATTTT
>NA|TRBJ1-2|NA|14|TRBV28
CASSLGGQRYGYTF
TGTGCCAGCAGTTTAGGAGGACAGCGTTATGGCTACACCTTC
>NA|TRBJ2-7|NA|15|TRBV5-4
CASSRNSDLAYEQYF
TGTGCCAGCAGCCGGAACAGCGACCTAGCATACGAGCAGTACTTC
>TRBD2|TRBJ2-1|NA|16|TRBV19
CASSTLAGGVYNEQFF
TGTGCCAGTAGCACTCTAGCGGGAGGGGTCTACAATGAGCAGTTCTTC
>NA|TRBJ1-2|NA|15|TRBV13
CASTLGGESNYGYTF
TGTGCCAGCACCCTAGGAGGGGAATCTAACTATGGCTACACCTTC
>NA|TRBJ2-1|NA|14|TRBV27
CASSPNSPNNEQFF
TGTGCCAGCAGTCCGAACTCCCCCAACAATGAGCAGTTCTTC
>NA|TRBJ1-2|NA|14|TRBV5-4
CASSLAGQGNGYTF
TGTGCCAGCAGCTTGGCCGGGCAGGGTAACGGCTACACCTTC
>NA|TRBJ1-1|once|15|TRBV7-8
CASSLGLDMNTEAFF
TGTGCCAGCAGCTTAGGTCTCGACATGAACACTGAAGCTTTCTTT
>NA|TRBJ1-2|NA|13|TRBV27
CASSSPRGSGYTF
TGTGCCAGCAGTTCACCGCGGGGGTCCGGCTACACCTTC
>TRBD2|TRBJ2-5|NA|18|TRBV4-2
CASSQVGRGPNPGETQYF
TGTGCCAGCAGCCAAGTCGGGAGGGGCCCCAACCCAGGGGAGACCCAGTACTTC
>NA|TRBJ1-5|NA|14|TRBV16
CASSQWEGGQPQHF
TGTGCCAGCAGCCAATGGGAGGGCGGTCAGCCCCAGCATTTT
>NA|TRBJ2-5|NA|13|TRBV10-3
CAISDVPQETQYF
TGTGCCATCAGTGACGTTCCTCAAGAGACCCAGTACTTC
>NA|TRBJ2-1|few|15|TRBV21-1
CASSPQTPLECEQFF
TGTGCCAGCAGCCCGCAAACCCCTCTAGAGTGTGAGCAGTTCTTC
>TRBD2|TRBJ2-5|once|16|TRBV6-4
CASSLFRLAVQETQYF
TGTGCCAGCAGCCTTTTCCGACTAGCGGTCCAAGAGACCCAGTACTTC
>TRBD2|TRBJ2-2|NA|17|TRBV7-8
CASRKILAGKNTGELFF
TGTGCCAGCAGAAAGATACTAGCGGGGAAGAACACCGGGGAGCTGTTTTTT
>NA|TRBJ2-1|NA|21|TRBV13
CASSPSGQMDGEISRYNEQFF
TGTGCCAGCAGCCCCAGCGGCCAAATGGACGGGGAAATCTCTCGATACAATGAGCAGTTCTTC
>NA|TRBJ2-1|NA|15|TRBV27
CASSLRGSADNEQFF
TGTGCCAGCAGTTTACGTGGGTCCGCGGACAATGAGCAGTTCTTC
>TRBD1|TRBJ1-4|NA|15|TRBV7-6
CASSLTGGVSEKLFF
TGTGCCAGCAGCCTAACAGGGGGCGTAAGTGAAAAACTGTTTTTT
>NA|TRBJ1-2|NA|14|TRBV5-6
CASSLDAGNYGYTF
TGTGCCAGCAGCCTCGACGCAGGGAACTATGGCTACACCTTC
>NA|TRBJ1-1|NA|13|TRBV28
CASSLLGDTEAFF
TGTGCCAGCAGTTTACTGGGAGACACTGAAGCTTTCTTT
>TRBD2|TRBJ2-2|NA|17|TRBV7-2
CASSSQDSGRDNGELFF
TGTGCCAGCAGCTCGCAGGATAGCGGGAGGGATAACGGGGAGCTGTTTTTT
>TRBD2|TRBJ2-3|NA|15|TRBV10-3
CASQGSSGFTDTQYF
TGTGCCAGCCAAGGATCTAGCGGTTTCACAGATACGCAGTATTTT
>NA|TRBJ2-2|NA|16|TRBV28
CASSPRGRSNTGELFF
TGTGCCAGCAGTCCGCGCGGGCGATCGAACACCGGGGAGCTGTTTTTT
>TRBD1|TRBJ1-5|few|15|TRBV4-1
CASSRVDRGNQPQHF
TGCGCCAGCAGCCGCGTGGACAGGGGAAATCAGCCCCAGCATTTT
>TRBD2|TRBJ2-1|NA|15|TRBV6-1
CASSRIAGSFHEQFF
TGTGCCAGCAGCCGAATAGCGGGGTCCTTTCATGAGCAGTTCTTC
>TRBD1|TRBJ1-6|NA|15|TRBV27
CASSIAGQGNSPLHF
TGTGCCAGCAGCATAGCGGGACAGGGGAATTCACCCCTCCACTTT
>NA|TRBJ1-1|NA|19|TRBV7-5
CARSLPRAGRAGRNTEAFF
TGTGCCAGAAGCTTACCGCGGGCGGGAAGGGCGGGTAGGAACACTGAAGCTTTCTTT
>TRBD2|TRBJ2-1|NA|16|TRBV9
CASSPQSGRAGNEQFF
TGTGCCAGCAGCCCGCAAAGCGGGAGGGCCGGTAATGAGCAGTTCTTC
>NA|TRBJ2-1|once|13|TRBV2
CASGRGPDNEQFF
TGTGCCAGCGGGCGGGGTCCCGACAATGAGCAGTTCTTC
>NA|TRBJ2-7|NA|13|TRBV6-6
CASISTENYEQYF
TGTGCCAGCATATCAACAGAAAACTACGAGCAGTACTTC
>NA|TRBJ2-7|NA|12|TRBV27
CASSGAWGEQYF
TGTGCCAGCAGTGGGGCATGGGGCGAGCAGTACTTC
>TRBD1|TRBJ1-2|NA|16|TRBV18
CASSPDRGRGNYGYTF
TGTGCCAGCTCACCGGACAGGGGCAGGGGAAACTATGGCTACACCTTC
>TRBD1|TRBJ2-1|NA|14|TRBV27
CASSLTGVGNEQFF
TGTGCCAGCAGTTTAACAGGGGTAGGGAATGAGCAGTTCTTC
>NA|TRBJ2-1|few|14|TRBV25-1
CASSEDSFYNEQFF
TGTGCCAGCAGTGAAGACAGTTTTTACAATGAGCAGTTCTTC
>NA|TRBJ2-2|NA|14|TRBV10-2
CASGQLGNTGELFF
TGCGCCAGCGGACAATTAGGTAACACCGGGGAGCTGTTTTTT
>TRBD1|TRBJ1-4|NA|15|TRBV28
CASSPRDRSNEKLFF
TGTGCCAGCAGTCCGAGGGACAGAAGTAATGAAAAACTGTTTTTT
>NA|TRBJ1-1|NA|14|TRBV7-8
CASSLAIGDTEAFF
TGTGCCAGCAGCTTAGCTATCGGAGACACTGAAGCTTTCTTT
>NA|TRBJ2-2|NA|17|TRBV11-1
CASSRGVGGRRTGELFF
TGTGCCAGCAGCAGAGGGGTCGGGGGGCGGAGGACCGGGGAGCTGTTTTTT
>TRBD1|TRBJ2-3|NA|14|TRBV6-1
CASSGGQDTDTQYF
TGTGCCAGCAGTGGGGGACAGGACACAGATACGCAGTATTTT
>NA|TRBJ2-3|NA|15|TRBV9
CASSVAGRVTDTQYF
TGTGCCAGCAGCGTAGCCGGTCGGGTTACAGATACGCAGTATTTT
>TRBD1|TRBJ2-7|NA|14|TRBV27
CASRDRGNAYEQYF
TGTGCCAGCAGAGACAGGGGAAACGCCTACGAGCAGTACTTC
>TRBD1|TRBJ2-4|once|13|TRBV7-2
CASSFANRDSVFF
TGTGCCAGCAGCTTCGCCAACCGGGACAGCGTCTTCTTC
>NA|TRBJ2-5|NA|12|TRBV5-1
CASSLQDETQYF
TGCGCCAGCAGCTTGCAGGATGAGACCCAGTACTTC
>NA|TRBJ2-1|NA|14|TRBV27
CASTKLGLYNEQFF
TGTGCCAGCACCAAACTGGGACTTTACAATGAGCAGTTCTTC
>TRBD2|TRBJ2-7|NA|15|TRBV28
CASSPVTSGNYEQYF
TGTGCCAGCAGTCCCGTGACTAGCGGGAACTACGAGCAGTACTTC